The entry below gives a single T cell receptor beta chain sequence along with its context. This sample was taken from a study of blood T cell repertoires in COVID-19. Sequenced by immunoSEQ multiplex PCR; TCRdb stores in-frame clones only, minus some. Of 90,000 or so clones listed, 86% are singletons. The J segment lost 2 bases and the V segment lost 2 bases, leaving 3 bases of the junction unmatched. Germline CDR1 SGHTA, CDR2 FQGTGA. The CDR3 is 15 amino acids. The sequence was collected from a man aged 55-75 years with acute or convalescent COVID-19. Sequencing used peripheral blood. The chain couples TRBV7-3 to TRBJ2-1; 7 bases are a match to TRBD2. CDR3 DNA sequence: TGTGCCAGCAGCTTATGGGAGGGGCCCTACAATGAGCAGTTCTTC. Amino acids: CASSLWEGPYNEQFF.